The entry that follows covers one T cell receptor (beta chain) sequence. This entry comes from a study of blood T cell repertoires in COVID-19. The repertoire was sequenced with immunoSEQ multiplex PCR; TCRdb's copy has only in-frame clones and lacks some. This sample carries a few hundred thousand clones, about 86% of them seen once, and the ten largest clones take about 4%. J lost 4 bases, V lost 6 bases, and 8 bases had no gene match. The germline V gene has CDR1 SGHTA and CDR2 FQGNSA. This CDR3 spans 15 amino acids. This rearrangement joins TRBV7-2 to TRBJ1-2, with TRBD1 matching 10 bases. The receptor's source is a middle-aged woman with acute COVID-19. Sequencing input: PBMCs or T cells enriched from blood (not recorded which). The CDR3 DNA sequence: TGTGCCAGCAGTCCCGGGACAGGGGCAGGCTATGGCTACACCTTC. Translation: CASSPGTGAGYGYTF.